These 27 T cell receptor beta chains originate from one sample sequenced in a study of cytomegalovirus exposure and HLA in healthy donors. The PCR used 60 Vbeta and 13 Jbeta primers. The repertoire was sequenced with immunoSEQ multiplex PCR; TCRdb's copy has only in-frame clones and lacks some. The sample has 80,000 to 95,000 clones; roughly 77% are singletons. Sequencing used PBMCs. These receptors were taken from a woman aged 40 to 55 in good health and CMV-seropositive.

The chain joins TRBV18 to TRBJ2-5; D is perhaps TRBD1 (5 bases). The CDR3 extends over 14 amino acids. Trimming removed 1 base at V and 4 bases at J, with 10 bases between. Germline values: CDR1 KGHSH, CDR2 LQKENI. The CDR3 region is CASSPLTGGETQYF. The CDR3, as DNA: TGTGCCAGCTCACCACTTACAGGTGGAGAGACCCAGTACTTC. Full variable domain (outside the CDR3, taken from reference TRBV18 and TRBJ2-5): NAGVMQNPRHLVRRRGQEARLRCSPMKGHSHVYWYRQLPEEGLKFMVYLQKENIIDESGMPKERFSAEFPKEGPSILRIQQVVRGDSAAYFCASSPLTGGETQYFGPGTRLLVL.

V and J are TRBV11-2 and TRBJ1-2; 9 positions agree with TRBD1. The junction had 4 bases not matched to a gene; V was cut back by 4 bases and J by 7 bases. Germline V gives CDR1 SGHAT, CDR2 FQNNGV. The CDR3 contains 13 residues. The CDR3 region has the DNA TGTGCCAGCAGCTCACAGACAGGGGGTGGCTACACCTTC. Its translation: CASSSQTGGGYTF.

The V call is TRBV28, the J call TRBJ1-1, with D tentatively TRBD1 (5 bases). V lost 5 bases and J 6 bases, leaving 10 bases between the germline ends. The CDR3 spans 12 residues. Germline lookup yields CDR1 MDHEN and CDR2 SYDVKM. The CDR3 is CASSPMTAEAFF. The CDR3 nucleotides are TGTGCCAGCAGTCCTATGACAGCTGAAGCTTTCTTT.

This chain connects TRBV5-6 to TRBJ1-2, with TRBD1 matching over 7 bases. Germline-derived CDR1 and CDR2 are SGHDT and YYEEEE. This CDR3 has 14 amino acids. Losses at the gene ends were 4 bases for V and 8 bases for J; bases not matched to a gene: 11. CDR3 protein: CASSLLNRGYGYTF. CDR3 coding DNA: TGTGCCAGCAGCCTCCTAAACAGGGGATACGGCTACACCTTC.

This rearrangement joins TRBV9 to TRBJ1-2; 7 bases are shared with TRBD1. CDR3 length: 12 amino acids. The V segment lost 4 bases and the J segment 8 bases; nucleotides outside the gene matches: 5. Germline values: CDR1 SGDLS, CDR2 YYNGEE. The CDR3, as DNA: TGTGCCAGCAGCCCCAGGGGGGTAGGCTACACCTTC. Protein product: CASSPRGVGYTF.

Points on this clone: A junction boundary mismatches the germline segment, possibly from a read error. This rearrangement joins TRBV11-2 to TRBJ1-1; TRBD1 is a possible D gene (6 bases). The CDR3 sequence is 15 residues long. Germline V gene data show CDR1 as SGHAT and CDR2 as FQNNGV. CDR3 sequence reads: CASSLDRRGRTEAFF. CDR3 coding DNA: TGTGCCAGCAGCCTAGATCGCAGGGGAAGGACTGAAGCTTTCTTT.

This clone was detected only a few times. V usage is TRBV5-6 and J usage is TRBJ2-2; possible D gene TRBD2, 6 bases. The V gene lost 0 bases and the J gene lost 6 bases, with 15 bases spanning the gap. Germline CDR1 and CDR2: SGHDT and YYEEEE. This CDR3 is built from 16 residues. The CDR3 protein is CASSLVGSRGAGELFF. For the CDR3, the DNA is TGTGCCAGCAGCTTGGTCGGGAGCCGAGGGGCCGGGGAGCTGTTTTTT.

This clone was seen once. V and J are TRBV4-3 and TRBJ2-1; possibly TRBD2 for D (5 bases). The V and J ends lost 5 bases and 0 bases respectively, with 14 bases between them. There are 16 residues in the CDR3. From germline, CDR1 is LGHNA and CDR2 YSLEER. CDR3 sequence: CASSERRADSYNEQFF. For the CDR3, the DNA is TGCGCCAGCAGCGAAAGGCGGGCCGACTCCTACAATGAGCAGTTCTTC.

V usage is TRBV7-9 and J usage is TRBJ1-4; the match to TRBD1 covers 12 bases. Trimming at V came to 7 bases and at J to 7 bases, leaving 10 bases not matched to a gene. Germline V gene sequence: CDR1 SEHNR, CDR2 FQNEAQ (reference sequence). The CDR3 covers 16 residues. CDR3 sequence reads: CASNTGGTGGLEKLFF. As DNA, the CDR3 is TGTGCCAGCAACACAGGCGGGACAGGGGGCCTTGAAAAACTGTTTTTT.

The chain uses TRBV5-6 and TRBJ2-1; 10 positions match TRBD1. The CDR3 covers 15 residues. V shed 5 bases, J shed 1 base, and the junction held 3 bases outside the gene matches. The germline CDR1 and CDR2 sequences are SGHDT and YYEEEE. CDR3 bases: TGTGCCAGCAGTTGGGGACAGGGGTCCTACAATGAGCAGTTCTTC. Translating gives CASSWGQGSYNEQFF.

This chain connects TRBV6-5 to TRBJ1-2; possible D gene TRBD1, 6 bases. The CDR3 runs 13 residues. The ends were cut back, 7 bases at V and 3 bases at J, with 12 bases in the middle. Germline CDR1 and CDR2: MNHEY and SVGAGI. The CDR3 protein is CASMAGADYGYTF. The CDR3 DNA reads TGTGCCAGCATGGCAGGGGCGGACTATGGCTACACCTTC.

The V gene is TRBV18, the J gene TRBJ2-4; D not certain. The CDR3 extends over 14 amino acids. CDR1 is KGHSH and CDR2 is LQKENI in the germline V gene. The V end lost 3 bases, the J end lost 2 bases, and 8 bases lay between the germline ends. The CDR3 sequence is CASSPGFTKNIQYF. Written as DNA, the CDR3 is TGTGCCAGCTCACCCGGTTTTACCAAAAACATTCAGTACTTC.

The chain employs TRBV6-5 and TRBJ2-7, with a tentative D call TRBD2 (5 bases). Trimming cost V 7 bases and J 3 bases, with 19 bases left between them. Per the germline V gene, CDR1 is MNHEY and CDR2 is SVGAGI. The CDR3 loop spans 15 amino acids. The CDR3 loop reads CASTSAGAPLYEQYF. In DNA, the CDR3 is TGTGCCAGCACCTCGGCGGGTGCCCCCCTCTACGAGCAGTACTTC.

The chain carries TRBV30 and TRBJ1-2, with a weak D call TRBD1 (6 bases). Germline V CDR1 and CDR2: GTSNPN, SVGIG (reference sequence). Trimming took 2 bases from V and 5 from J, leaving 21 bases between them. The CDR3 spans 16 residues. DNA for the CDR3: TGTGCCTGGAGTACAGGGTCCCAGGGCCCCGGATATGGCTACACCTTC. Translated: CAWSTGSQGPGYGYTF.

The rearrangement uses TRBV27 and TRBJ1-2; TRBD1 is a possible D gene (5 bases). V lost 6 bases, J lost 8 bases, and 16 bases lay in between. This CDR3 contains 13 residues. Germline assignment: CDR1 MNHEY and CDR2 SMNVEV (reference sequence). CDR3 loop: CASSLPRGSGYTF. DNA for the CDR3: TGTGCCAGCAGCCTCCCCCGGGGGAGCGGCTACACCTTC.

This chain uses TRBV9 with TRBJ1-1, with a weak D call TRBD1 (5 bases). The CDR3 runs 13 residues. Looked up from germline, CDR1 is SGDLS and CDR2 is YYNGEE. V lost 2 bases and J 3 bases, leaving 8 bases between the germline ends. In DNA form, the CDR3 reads TGTGCCAGCAGCGTCAGACAGCACACTGAAGCTTTCTTT. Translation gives CASSVRQHTEAFF. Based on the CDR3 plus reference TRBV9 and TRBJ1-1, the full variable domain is DSGVTQTPKHLITATGQRVTLRCSPRSGDLSVYWYQQSLDQGLQFLIQYYNGEERAKGNILERFSAQQFPDLHSELNLSSLELGDSALYFCASSVRQHTEAFFGQGTRLTVV.

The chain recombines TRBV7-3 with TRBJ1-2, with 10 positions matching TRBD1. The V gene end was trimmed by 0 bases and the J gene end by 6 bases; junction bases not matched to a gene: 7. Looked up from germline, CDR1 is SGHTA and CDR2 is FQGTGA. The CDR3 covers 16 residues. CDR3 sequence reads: CASSLTTGTGADGYTF. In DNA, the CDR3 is TGTGCCAGCAGCTTAACTACAGGGACAGGGGCTGATGGCTACACCTTC.

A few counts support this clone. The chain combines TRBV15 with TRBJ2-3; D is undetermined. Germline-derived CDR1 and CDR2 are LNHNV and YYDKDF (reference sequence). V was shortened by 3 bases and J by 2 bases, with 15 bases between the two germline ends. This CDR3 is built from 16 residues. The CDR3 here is CATSRASRPFTDTQYF. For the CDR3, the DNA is TGTGCCACCAGCAGGGCTAGTCGACCCTTCACAGATACGCAGTATTTT.

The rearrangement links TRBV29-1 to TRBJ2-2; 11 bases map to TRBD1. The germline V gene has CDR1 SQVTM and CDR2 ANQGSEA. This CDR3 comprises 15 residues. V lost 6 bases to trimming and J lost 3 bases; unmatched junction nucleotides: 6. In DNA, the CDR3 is TGCAGCGTCTCGGACAGGGGGCCTGACACCGGGGAGCTGTTTTTT. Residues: CSVSDRGPDTGELFF.

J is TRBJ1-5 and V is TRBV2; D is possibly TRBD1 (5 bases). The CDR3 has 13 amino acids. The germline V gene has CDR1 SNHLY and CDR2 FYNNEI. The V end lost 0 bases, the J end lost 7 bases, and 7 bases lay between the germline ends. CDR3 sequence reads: CASSEAGGQPQHF. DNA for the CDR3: TGTGCCAGCAGTGAAGCGGGGGGACAGCCCCAGCATTTT.

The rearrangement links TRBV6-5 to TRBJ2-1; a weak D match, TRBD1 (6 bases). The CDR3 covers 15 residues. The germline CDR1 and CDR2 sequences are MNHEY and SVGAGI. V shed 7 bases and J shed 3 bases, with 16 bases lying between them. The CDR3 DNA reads TGTGCCAGCACCACAAGGGGGTTCCACTACAATGAGCAGTTCTTC. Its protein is CASTTRGFHYNEQFF.

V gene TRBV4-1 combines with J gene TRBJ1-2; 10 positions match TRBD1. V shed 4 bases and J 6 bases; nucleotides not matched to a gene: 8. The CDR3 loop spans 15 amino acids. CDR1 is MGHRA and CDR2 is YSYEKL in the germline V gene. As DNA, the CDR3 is TGCGCCAGCAGCCGCGACAGGGGGCTTCACAATGGCTACACCTTC. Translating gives CASSRDRGLHNGYTF.

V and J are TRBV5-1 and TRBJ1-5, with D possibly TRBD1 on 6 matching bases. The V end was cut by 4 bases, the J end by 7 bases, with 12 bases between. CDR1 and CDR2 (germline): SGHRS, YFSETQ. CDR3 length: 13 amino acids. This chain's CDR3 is CASSPRGGQPQHF. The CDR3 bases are TGCGCCAGCAGCCCCAGGGGCGGGCAGCCCCAGCATTTT.

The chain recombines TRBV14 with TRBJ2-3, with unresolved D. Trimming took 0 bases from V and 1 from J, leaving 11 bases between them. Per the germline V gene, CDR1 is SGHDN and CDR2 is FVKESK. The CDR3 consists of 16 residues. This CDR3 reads CASSQDPGLGTDTQYF. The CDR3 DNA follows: TGTGCCAGCAGCCAAGATCCAGGTCTGGGCACAGATACGCAGTATTTT.

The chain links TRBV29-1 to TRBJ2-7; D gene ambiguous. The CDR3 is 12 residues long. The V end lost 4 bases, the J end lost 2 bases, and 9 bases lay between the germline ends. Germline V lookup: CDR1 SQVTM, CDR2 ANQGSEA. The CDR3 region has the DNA TGCAGCGTTGCCAGAACCCCCTACGAGCAGTACTTC. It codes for CSVARTPYEQYF.

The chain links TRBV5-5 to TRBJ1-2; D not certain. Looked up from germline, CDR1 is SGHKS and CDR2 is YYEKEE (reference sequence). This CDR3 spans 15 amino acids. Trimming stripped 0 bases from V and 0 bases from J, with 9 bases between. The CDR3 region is CASSLDTRANYGYTF. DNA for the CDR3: TGTGCCAGCAGCTTGGACACACGGGCTAACTATGGCTACACCTTC. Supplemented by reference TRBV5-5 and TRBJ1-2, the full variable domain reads DAGVTQSPTHLIKTRGQQVTLRCSPISGHKSVSWYQQVLGQGPQFIFQYYEKEERGRGNFPDRFSARQFPNYSSELNVNALLLGDSALYLCASSLDTRANYGYTFGSGTRLTVV.

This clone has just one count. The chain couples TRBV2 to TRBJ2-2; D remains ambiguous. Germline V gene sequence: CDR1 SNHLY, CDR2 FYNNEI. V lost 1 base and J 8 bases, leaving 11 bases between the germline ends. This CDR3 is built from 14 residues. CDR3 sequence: CASSEGRARGELFF. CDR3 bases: TGTGCCAGCAGTGAAGGGAGAGCTCGGGGGGAGCTGTTTTTT. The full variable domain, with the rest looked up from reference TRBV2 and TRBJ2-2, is EPEVTQTPSHQVTQMGQEVILRCVPISNHLYFYWYRQILGQKVEFLVSFYNNEISEKSEIFDDQFSVERPDGSNFTLKIRSTKLEDSAMYFCASSEGRARGELFFGEGSRLTVL.